Listed below are T cell receptor beta chains from one sample, sequenced in a study of blood T cell repertoires in COVID-19. This table comes from immunoSEQ multiplex PCR, and its TCRdb copy is limited to in-frame clones, with some not included. The sample has about 520,000 clones; 80% to 90% are singletons. The sample consisted of peripheral blood. The receptor source for this set is a human donor in a cohort sampled during active COVID-19. Each CDR3 is given with its conserved first and last residue. A D gene is named only where the DNA matches it firmly.

>TRBV7-9|TRBJ1-2|-
CASTLNYGYTF
>TRBV5-5|TRBJ1-5|TRBD1
CASSLAGGMNQPQHF
>TRBV12-3/TRBV12-4|TRBJ1-2|TRBD1
CASSFQGDYGYTF
>TRBV5-6|TRBJ1-5|-
CASSHRTNQPQHF
>TRBV19|TRBJ1-1|TRBD1
CASSLQTGLDTEAFF
>TRBV11-2|TRBJ2-5|-
CASSLSRRAGLETQYF
>TRBV3-1/TRBV3-2|TRBJ2-1|TRBD1
CASSQDLGTVGNEQFF
>TRBV2|TRBJ2-7|TRBD1
CASNGQVKAYEQYF
>TRBV5-5|TRBJ2-7|-
CASSFGGRTYEQYF
>TRBV19|TRBJ2-2|-
CASSLRAGRNTGELFF
>TRBV7-9|TRBJ1-3|-
CASSYGQLSGNTIYF
>TRBV5-1|TRBJ1-2|TRBD1
CASSLGTGSYGYTF
>TRBV27|TRBJ2-7|TRBD1
CASSLSPGQFYEQYF
>TRBV6-2/TRBV6-3|TRBJ2-4|TRBD2
CASSQGLTSGTDIQYF
>TRBV6-5|TRBJ2-7|TRBD1
CASSSGTGLYEQYF
>TRBV19|TRBJ2-2|-
CARRKDRTAGAGELFF
>TRBV18|TRBJ1-1|-
CASYPEVLTEAFF
>TRBV7-2|TRBJ2-5|-
CASSLGRGEYQETQYF
>TRBV12-5|TRBJ2-3|TRBD2
CASGLGRGGSETDTQYF
>TRBV12-3/TRBV12-4|TRBJ1-2|TRBD1
CASSFLQGNGYTF
>TRBV3-1/TRBV3-2|TRBJ2-1|TRBD2
CASSPGLAGDTEQFF
>TRBV4-3|TRBJ2-6|-
CASSQDVGTGANVLTF
>TRBV7-9|TRBJ2-1|-
CASSLGRGSYNEQFF
>TRBV6-1|TRBJ1-1|-
CASSDRAGTEAFF
>TRBV5-4|TRBJ1-1|TRBD1
CASSWDRMNTEAFF
>TRBV15|TRBJ1-5|TRBD1
CATSKGQGMGGGTQHF
>TRBV2|TRBJ1-6|-
CASSYAEGDSPLHF
>TRBV28|TRBJ1-1|-
CASSGHLNTEAFF
>TRBV25-1|TRBJ2-7|-
CASSTGGVNEQYF
>TRBV25-1|TRBJ1-3|-
CASSEIFGENTIYF
>TRBV2|TRBJ2-5|-
CASSERAGSETQYF
>TRBV5-4|TRBJ1-4|TRBD1
CASSPYRGTNEKLFF
>TRBV7-2|TRBJ2-5|-
CASSYSDGRGETQYF
>TRBV19|TRBJ2-1|TRBD2
CASSGGLAGAGYEQFF
>TRBV27|TRBJ1-2|TRBD1
CASRDRDSTGYTF
>TRBV6-1|TRBJ1-2|TRBD1
CASSEDRGGYGYTF
>TRBV3-1/TRBV3-2|TRBJ2-1|TRBD2
CASSLQPSGSNEQFF
>TRBV21-1|TRBJ2-1|-
CASSKEVAVRTSGKSSYNEQFF
>TRBV30|TRBJ1-6|TRBD1
CAWSVGDRSYNSPLHF
>TRBV30|TRBJ1-6|-
CAWSVRGITLHF
>TRBV4-1|TRBJ2-6|TRBD2
CASSQGTSGSGANVLTF
>TRBV6-2/TRBV6-3|TRBJ2-7|TRBD2
CASSYGGGRALDEQYF
>TRBV30|TRBJ1-1|TRBD1
CAWKGDSSTEAFF
>TRBV5-1|TRBJ2-7|TRBD1
CASSPGTGIYEQYF
>TRBV4-2|TRBJ2-5|-
CASSQGGAEETQYF
>TRBV28|TRBJ2-7|TRBD2
CASTVSAAGGRADEQYF
>TRBV4-2|TRBJ2-1|TRBD2
CASSPPLAGSYNEQFF
>TRBV12-5|TRBJ2-1|TRBD2
CASGLVAREGSLGEQFF
>TRBV5-4|TRBJ1-1|-
CASSWGVVGTEAFF
>TRBV7-9|TRBJ1-4|TRBD1
CASSTRQGTTEKLFF
>TRBV19|TRBJ2-2|-
CASNARPITGELFF
>TRBV30|TRBJ2-3|TRBD2
CAWRGRGTDTQYF